A selection of T cell receptor beta chains follows, all from one sample in a study of cytomegalovirus exposure and HLA in healthy donors. The protocol was immunoSEQ multiplex PCR, while the TCRdb copy is restricted to in-frame clones and leaves out a portion. The sample lists tens of thousands of clones, 62% seen once, with approximately 5.8% in the top ten. Material for sequencing was PBMCs. These receptors came from a young woman in good health and CMV-seropositive. Each CDR3 is given with its conserved first and last residue. Each record gives: V gene, CDR3 protein.

V: TRBV5-1
CDR3: CASSLSSGGSLSTDTQYF

V: TRBV7-2
CDR3: CASRQRGQGALGTDTQYF

V: TRBV2
CDR3: CASSELSGNYNEQFF

V: TRBV19
CDR3: CASNFFGSQPQHF

V: TRBV20-1
CDR3: CSATTFYEQYF

V: TRBV2
CDR3: CAKDTLSGNTIYF

V: TRBV5-1
CDR3: CASSLSGARMNTEAFF

V: TRBV4-3
CDR3: CASSHVGRGTDTQYF

V: TRBV4-1
CDR3: CASSLDTLNTIYF

V: TRBV7-7
CDR3: CASSLRQGVPYEQYF

V: TRBV19
CDR3: CASSPRTSATTDTQYF

V: TRBV18
CDR3: CASSPEQGTNYGYTF

V: TRBV28
CDR3: CASSPRLVETYEQYF

V: TRBV12-5
CDR3: CASGLVRTWDTENYGYTF

V: TRBV7-9
CDR3: CSSSLLQSNTEAFF

V: TRBV27
CDR3: CASSYSFMNTEAFF

V: TRBV4-2
CDR3: CASSPWTGTSNSPLHF

V: TRBV28
CDR3: CASTHATNEKLFF

V: TRBV19
CDR3: CASSIGQGTVSNQPQHF

V: TRBV5-6
CDR3: CASSLAPGGNEQFF

V: TRBV6-6
CDR3: CASSSRGASTDTQYF

V: TRBV5-3
CDR3: CARNSPRGGLAGENPSTDTQYF

V: TRBV29-1
CDR3: CSVEDDSRVGYTF

V: TRBV5-6
CDR3: CASSLSVYEQYF